These T cell receptor beta chains were read from a single sample in a study of T cell changes during pregnancy in multiple sclerosis. Clones were read by immunoSEQ multiplex PCR, and TCRdb kept only the in-frame ones, dropping some. The sample includes tens of thousands of clones, under 95% of them seen just once. Source: CD4+ T cells from peripheral blood mononuclear cells, taken before pregnancy. The receptors were gathered from a female donor with multiple sclerosis, enrolled in a pregnancy study. Each CDR3 is given with its conserved first and last residue. The D gene is left open where the match is weak. Clone size, where shown, is once, few, many, or a class for clones that have expanded.

length | size | D | J | V | DNA | CDR3
15 | NA | NA | TRBJ1-1 | TRBV5-1 | TGCGCCAGCAGGGATAATGGGGGCGCCGGCGATGAAGCTTTCTTT | CASRDNGGAGDEAFF
14 | few | TRBD1 | TRBJ1-3 | TRBV9 | TGTGCCAGCAGCCTGGGACAGGGAAGGAGCACCATATATTTT | CASSLGQGRSTIYF
18 | NA | TRBD2 | TRBJ2-1 | TRBV6-1 | TGTGCCAGCAGTGAGGAGCGGGGGGGCCCGGGGTCCTACAATGAGCAGTTCTTC | CASSEERGGPGSYNEQFF
14 | NA | TRBD1 | TRBJ1-1 | TRBV30 | TGTGCCTGGGCGGGACAGGGCCTGAACACTGAAGCTTTCTTT | CAWAGQGLNTEAFF
11 | once | NA | TRBJ2-1 | TRBV28 | TGTGCCAGCACTGCCTACAATGAGCAGTTCTTC | CASTAYNEQFF
14 | NA | TRBD1 | TRBJ2-7 | TRBV7-9 | TGTGCCAGCAGCTCGGACAGGACTTCCTCCGAGCAGTACTTC | CASSSDRTSSEQYF
18 | once | TRBD2 | TRBJ2-5 | TRBV4-1 | TGCGCCAGCAGCCAAGGTAGTCTAGCGGGGGGAATCCAAGAGACCCAGTACTTC | CASSQGSLAGGIQETQYF
15 | NA | TRBD2 | TRBJ2-2 | TRBV7-3 | TGTGCCAGCAGCTCTGCAGCGGGGGGGACCGGGGAGCTGTTTTTT | CASSSAAGGTGELFF
13 | NA | NA | TRBJ1-6 | TRBV6-5 | TGTGCCAGCACCCCAGGGGTAAATTCACCCCTCCACTTT | CASTPGVNSPLHF
13 | NA | NA | TRBJ1-6 | TRBV5-4 | TGTGCCAGCAGCTTTAAACAGAATTCACCCCTCCACTTT | CASSFKQNSPLHF
14 | NA | TRBD1 | TRBJ2-2 | TRBV11-3 | TGTGCCAGCAGCCTCGACAGGGTATCCGGGGAGCTGTTTTTT | CASSLDRVSGELFF
14 | NA | NA | TRBJ1-3 | TRBV19 | TGTGCCAGTACCCCGAGCAGACTTGGAAACACCATATATTTT | CASTPSRLGNTIYF
16 | NA | TRBD1 | TRBJ1-1 | TRBV7-9 | TGTGCCAGCAGCTTAGGCCGGGGACAGGGGGACACTGAAGCTTTCTTT | CASSLGRGQGDTEAFF
15 | NA | NA | TRBJ1-1 | TRBV6-7 | TGTGCCAGCAGTTACCGGGGAATTGGGAACACTGAAGCTTTCTTT | CASSYRGIGNTEAFF
16 | NA | NA | TRBJ1-6 | TRBV5-1 | TGCGCCAGCAGCTTGTCTTTTGTGACAGAGAATTCACCCCTCCACTTT | CASSLSFVTENSPLHF
14 | once | NA | TRBJ2-2 | TRBV19 | TGTGCCAGTAGTAAACAGGGAAACACCGGGGAGCTGTTTTTT | CASSKQGNTGELFF
20 | once | TRBD2 | TRBJ2-1 | TRBV27 | TGTGCCAGCAGTCAAGCCCGGGGACTAGCGGGAGGGGTCTCCTACAATGAGCAGTTCTTC | CASSQARGLAGGVSYNEQFF
14 | NA | NA | TRBJ2-5 | TRBV28 | TGTGCCAGCAGAAGCTGGAGGGTCCAAGAGACCCAGTACTTC | CASRSWRVQETQYF
14 | NA | NA | TRBJ1-5 | TRBV7-2 | TGTGCCAGCAGCCTGTCAGGGGGCAATCAGCCCCAGCATTTT | CASSLSGGNQPQHF
12 | once | NA | TRBJ2-7 | TRBV6-6 | TGTGCCAGCAGGACGACCCGGGGCGAGCAGTACTTC | CASRTTRGEQYF